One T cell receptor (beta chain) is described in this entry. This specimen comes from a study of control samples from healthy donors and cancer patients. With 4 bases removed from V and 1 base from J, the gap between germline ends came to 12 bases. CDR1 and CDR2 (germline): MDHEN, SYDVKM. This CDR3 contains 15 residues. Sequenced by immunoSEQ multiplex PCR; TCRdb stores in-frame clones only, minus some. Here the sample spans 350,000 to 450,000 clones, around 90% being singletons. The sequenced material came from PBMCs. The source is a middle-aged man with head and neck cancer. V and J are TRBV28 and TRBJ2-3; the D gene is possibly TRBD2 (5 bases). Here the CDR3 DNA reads TGTGCCAGCAGTTCCCGGTCCGGGGGCACAGATACGCAGTATTTT. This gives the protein CASSSRSGGTDTQYF.